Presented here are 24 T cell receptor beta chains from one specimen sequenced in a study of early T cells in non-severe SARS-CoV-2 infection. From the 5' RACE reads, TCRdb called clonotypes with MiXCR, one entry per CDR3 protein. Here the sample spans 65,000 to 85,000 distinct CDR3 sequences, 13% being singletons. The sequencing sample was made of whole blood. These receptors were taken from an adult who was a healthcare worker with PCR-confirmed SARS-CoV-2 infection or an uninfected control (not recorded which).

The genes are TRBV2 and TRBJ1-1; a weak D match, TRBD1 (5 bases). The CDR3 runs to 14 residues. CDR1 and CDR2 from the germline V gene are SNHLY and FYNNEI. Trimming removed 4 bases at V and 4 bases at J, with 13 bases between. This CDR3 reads CASSGSWGGTEAFF. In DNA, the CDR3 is TGTGCCAGCAGTGGTAGTTGGGGGGGCACTGAAGCTTTCTTT.

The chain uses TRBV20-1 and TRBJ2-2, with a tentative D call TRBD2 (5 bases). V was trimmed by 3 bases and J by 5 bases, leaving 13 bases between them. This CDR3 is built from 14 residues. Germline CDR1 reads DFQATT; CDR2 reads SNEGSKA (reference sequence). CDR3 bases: TGCAGTGCTAGCGATCTACTAGTTACCGGGGAGCTGTTTTTT. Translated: CSASDLLVTGELFF.

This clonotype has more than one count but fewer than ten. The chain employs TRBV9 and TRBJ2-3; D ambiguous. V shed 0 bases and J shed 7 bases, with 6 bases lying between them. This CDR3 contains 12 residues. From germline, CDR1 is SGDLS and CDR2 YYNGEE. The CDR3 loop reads CASSVGGHTQYF. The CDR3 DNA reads TGTGCCAGCAGCGTAGGAGGCCATACGCAGTATTTT.

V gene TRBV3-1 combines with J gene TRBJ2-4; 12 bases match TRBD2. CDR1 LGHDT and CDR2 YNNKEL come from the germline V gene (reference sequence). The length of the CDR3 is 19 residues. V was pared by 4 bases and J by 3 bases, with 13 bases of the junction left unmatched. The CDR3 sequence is CASSPGGLAGGRVKNIQYF. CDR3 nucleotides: TGTGCCAGCAGCCCCGGCGGGCTAGCGGGGGGGCGGGTCAAAAACATTCAGTACTTC.

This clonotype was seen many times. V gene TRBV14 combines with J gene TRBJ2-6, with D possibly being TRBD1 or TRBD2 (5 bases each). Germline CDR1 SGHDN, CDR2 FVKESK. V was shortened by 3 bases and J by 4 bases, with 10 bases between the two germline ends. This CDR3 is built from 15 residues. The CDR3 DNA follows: TGTGCCAGCAGCCATCCCGGGGCCGGGGCCAACGTCCTGACTTTC. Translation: CASSHPGAGANVLTF.

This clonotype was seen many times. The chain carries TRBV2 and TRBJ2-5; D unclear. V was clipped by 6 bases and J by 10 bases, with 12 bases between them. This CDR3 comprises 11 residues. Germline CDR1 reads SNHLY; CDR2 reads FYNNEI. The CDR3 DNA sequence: TGTGCCAGCAGCGAAACCCTCAACCAGTACTTC. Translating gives CASSETLNQYF.

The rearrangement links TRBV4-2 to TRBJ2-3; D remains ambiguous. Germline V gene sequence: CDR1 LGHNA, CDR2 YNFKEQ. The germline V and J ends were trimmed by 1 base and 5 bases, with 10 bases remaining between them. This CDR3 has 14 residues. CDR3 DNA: TGTGCCAGCAGCCAAGGGCAGACTGGAGATACGCAGTATTTT. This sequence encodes CASSQGQTGDTQYF.

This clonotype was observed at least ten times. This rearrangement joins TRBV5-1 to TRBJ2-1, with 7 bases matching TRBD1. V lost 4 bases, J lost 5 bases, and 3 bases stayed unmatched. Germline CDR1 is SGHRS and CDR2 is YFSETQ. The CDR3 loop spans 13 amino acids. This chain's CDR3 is CASSPGQNNEQFF. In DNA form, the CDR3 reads TGCGCCAGCAGCCCGGGACAGAACAATGAGCAGTTCTTC.

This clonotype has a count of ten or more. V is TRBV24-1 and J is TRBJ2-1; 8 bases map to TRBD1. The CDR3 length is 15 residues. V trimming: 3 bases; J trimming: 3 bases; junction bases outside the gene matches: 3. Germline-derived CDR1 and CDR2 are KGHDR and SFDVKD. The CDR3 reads CATSDTGTGYNEQFF. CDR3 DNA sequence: TGTGCCACCAGTGATACCGGGACAGGCTACAATGAGCAGTTCTTC.

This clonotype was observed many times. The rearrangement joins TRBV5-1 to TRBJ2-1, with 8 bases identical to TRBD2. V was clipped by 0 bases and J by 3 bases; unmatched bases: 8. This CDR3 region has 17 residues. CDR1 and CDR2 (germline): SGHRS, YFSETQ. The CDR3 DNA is TGCGCCAGCAGCTTGGCAGGTAGCGGGGCTAGCTACAATGAGCAGTTCTTC. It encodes CASSLAGSGASYNEQFF.

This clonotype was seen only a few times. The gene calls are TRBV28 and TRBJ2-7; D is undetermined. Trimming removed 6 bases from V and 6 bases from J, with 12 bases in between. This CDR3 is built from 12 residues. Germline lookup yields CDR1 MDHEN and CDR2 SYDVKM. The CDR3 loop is CASSPPYREQYF. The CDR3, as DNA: TGTGCCAGCAGCCCGCCCTATCGCGAGCAGTACTTC.

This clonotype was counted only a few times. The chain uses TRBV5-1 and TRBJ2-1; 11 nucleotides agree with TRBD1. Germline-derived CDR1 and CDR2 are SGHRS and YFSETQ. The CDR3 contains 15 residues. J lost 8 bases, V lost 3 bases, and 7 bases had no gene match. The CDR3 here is CASSSPGQGVYEQFF. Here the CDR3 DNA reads TGCGCCAGCAGCTCACCGGGACAGGGGGTCTATGAGCAGTTCTTC.

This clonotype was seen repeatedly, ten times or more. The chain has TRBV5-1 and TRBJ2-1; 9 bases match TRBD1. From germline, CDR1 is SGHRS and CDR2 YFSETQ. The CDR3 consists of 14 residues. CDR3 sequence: CADYRDREYNEQFF. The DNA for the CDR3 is TGCGCAGACTACCGGGACAGGGAGTACAATGAGCAGTTCTTC.

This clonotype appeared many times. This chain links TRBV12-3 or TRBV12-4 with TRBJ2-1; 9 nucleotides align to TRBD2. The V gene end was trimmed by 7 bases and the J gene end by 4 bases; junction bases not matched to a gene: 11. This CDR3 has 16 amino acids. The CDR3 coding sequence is TGTGCCAGCACCATCATAGCGGGAGCCCCATACAATGAGCAGTTCTTC. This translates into CASTIIAGAPYNEQFF.

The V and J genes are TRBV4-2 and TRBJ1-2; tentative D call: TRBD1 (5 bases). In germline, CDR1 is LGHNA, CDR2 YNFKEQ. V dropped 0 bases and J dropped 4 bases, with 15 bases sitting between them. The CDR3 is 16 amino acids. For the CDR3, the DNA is TGTGCCAGCAGCCAAGATCTCTTAGGGACCATCTATGGCTACACCTTC. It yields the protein CASSQDLLGTIYGYTF.

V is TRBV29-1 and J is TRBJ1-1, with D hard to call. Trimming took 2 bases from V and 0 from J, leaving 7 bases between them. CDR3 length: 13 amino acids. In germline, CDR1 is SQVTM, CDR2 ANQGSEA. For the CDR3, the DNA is TGCAGCGTTGAACTGGTCCTGAACACTGAAGCTTTCTTT. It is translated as CSVELVLNTEAFF. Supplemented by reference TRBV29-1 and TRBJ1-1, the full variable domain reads SAVISQKPSRDICQRGTSLTIQCQVDSQVTMMFWYRQQPGQSLTLIATANQGSEATYESGFVIDKFPISRPNLTFSTLTVSNMSPEDSSIYLCSVELVLNTEAFFGQGTRLTVV.

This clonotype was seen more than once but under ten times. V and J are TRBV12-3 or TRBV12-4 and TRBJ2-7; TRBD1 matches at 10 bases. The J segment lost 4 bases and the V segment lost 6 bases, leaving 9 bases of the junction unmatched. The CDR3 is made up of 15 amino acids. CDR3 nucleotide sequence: TGTGCCAGCAGCCGACAGGGGGCTGCGGGATACGAGCAGTACTTC. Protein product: CASSRQGAAGYEQYF.

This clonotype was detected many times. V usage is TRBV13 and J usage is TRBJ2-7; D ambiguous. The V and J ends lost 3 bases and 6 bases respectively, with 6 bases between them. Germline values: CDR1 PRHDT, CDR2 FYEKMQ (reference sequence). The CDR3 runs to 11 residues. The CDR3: CASSFLSEQYF. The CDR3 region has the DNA TGTGCCAGCAGCTTTTTAAGCGAGCAGTACTTC.

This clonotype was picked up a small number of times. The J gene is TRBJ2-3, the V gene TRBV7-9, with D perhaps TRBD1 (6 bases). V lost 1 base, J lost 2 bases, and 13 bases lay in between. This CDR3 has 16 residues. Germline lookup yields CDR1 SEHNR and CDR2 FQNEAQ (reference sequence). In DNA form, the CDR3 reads TGTGCCAGCAGCTTAGACCTGCAGGGGCACACAGATACGCAGTATTTT. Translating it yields CASSLDLQGHTDTQYF.

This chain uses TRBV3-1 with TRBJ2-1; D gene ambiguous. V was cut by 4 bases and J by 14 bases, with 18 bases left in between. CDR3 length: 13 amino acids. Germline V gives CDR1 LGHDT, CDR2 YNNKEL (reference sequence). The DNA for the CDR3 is TGTGCCAGCAGCCCCTATTTCCTCGAGGTAAAGTTCTTC. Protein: CASSPYFLEVKFF.

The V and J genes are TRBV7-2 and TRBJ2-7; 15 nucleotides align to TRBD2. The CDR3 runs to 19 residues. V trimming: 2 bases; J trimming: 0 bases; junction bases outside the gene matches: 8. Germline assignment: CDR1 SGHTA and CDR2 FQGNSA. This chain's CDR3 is CASSLMPGLAGGSSYEQYF. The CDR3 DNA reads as TGTGCCAGCAGCTTAATGCCGGGACTAGCGGGAGGATCCTCCTACGAGCAGTACTTC.

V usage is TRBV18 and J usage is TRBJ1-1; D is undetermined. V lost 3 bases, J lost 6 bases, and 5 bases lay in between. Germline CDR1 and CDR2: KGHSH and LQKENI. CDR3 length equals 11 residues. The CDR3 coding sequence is TGTGCCAGCTCACCTTTGGCTGAAGCTTTCTTT. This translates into CASSPLAEAFF. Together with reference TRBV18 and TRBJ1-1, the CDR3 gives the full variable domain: NAGVMQNPRHLVRRRGQEARLRCSPMKGHSHVYWYRQLPEEGLKFMVYLQKENIIDESGMPKERFSAEFPKEGPSILRIQQVVRGDSAAYFCASSPLAEAFFGQGTRLTVV.

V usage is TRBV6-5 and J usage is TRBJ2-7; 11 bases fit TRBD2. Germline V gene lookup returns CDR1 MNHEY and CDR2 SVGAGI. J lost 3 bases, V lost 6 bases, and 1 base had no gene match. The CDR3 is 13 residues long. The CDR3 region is CASRTSGSYEQYF. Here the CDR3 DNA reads TGTGCCAGCAGAACTAGCGGGAGCTACGAGCAGTACTTC.

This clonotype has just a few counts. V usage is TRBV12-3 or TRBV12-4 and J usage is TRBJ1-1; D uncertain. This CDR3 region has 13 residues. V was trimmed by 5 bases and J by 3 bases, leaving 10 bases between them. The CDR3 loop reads CASSPGRDTEAFF. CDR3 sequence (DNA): TGTGCCAGCAGTCCGGGGAGGGACACTGAAGCTTTCTTT.